The sequence of this TCR beta chain was determined in a study of CD8 T cells in Susac syndrome. cDNA came from 0.5 to 1 ug RNA primed by random hexamers. TCRdb reprocessed the immunoSEQ multiplex PCR reads with MiXCR, giving one entry per CDR3 protein. The table lists 160,000 or so distinct CDR3 sequences, about 94% of them singletons. The ends were cut back, 6 bases at V and 0 bases at J, with 12 bases in the middle. CDR3 length: 16 residues. The germline gives CDR1 MNHEY, CDR2 SMNVEV (reference sequence). This TCR was sampled from a human donor in good health. The rearrangement links TRBV27 to TRBJ1-6; D perhaps matches TRBD1 (5 bases). Source material: CD4+ T cells from PBMCs. The chain's CDR3 is CASSGGESSYNSPLHF. The CDR3 DNA reads TGTGCCAGCAGCGGGGGTGAAAGCTCCTATAATTCACCCCTCCACTTT.